This T cell receptor (beta chain) was profiled in a study of cytomegalovirus exposure and HLA in healthy donors. At the level of the study: An earlier analysis identified 117 million unique TCR beta sequences in about 170 million T cells.

Study results and caveats: A list of more than 150 TCR beta chains associated with cytomegalovirus was given. The likely origin of a cluster of highly shared sequence variants was a sequencing artifact.

The CDR3 length is 18 residues. V lost 4 bases, J lost 0 bases, and 20 bases lay in between. Per germline, CDR1 SGHRS and CDR2 YFSETQ. The PCR made use of 60 Vbeta and 13 Jbeta primers. Sequencing used immunoSEQ multiplex PCR; TCRdb keeps in-frame clones, though not all of them. The data show 130,000 or so clones, approximately 90% seen once. Worth noting for this clone: The antigen remains unidentified.

Sequencing used PBMCs. This sequence joins TRBV5-1 and TRBJ1-3; D remains ambiguous. The origin of this receptor is a woman in her 30s in good health and CMV-seronegative. Here the CDR3 DNA reads TGCGCCAGCAGCCTCGCCCCTACTAGAGGGAACTCTGGAAACACCATATATTTT. Translated, it gives CASSLAPTRGNSGNTIYF.